This TCR beta chain came from a study of T cells in Graves' hyperthyroidism and ophthalmopathy. The germline V gene encodes CDR1 SGHDN and CDR2 FVKESK. This CDR3 spans 15 amino acids. The trim removed 4 bases at V and 4 bases at J, leaving 6 bases unmatched. Whole-study findings and limits: Most clonotypes expanded in the thyroid (above 0.001) were also present in blood. Model output signaled ophthalmopathy a median about seven months ahead of onset.

For this clonotype: Its antigen is not identified.

What was amplified from RNA transcripts were TCR beta CDR3 regions. First-round RT-PCR with HTBI primers amplified the TCR CDR3 region. TCRdb processed the multiplex PCR reads anew with MiXCR; each CDR3 protein has one entry. The table lists some 440,000 distinct CDR3 sequences, approximately 14% of them singletons, with over 7.5% in the top ten. The sequence came from a woman between 18 and 29 years old with Graves' hyperthyroidism. The chain employs TRBV14 and TRBJ2-1; 8 bases agree with TRBD2. The sequenced material came from blood. The CDR3 here is CASSPLSGAYNEQFF. The CDR3 DNA is TGTGCCAGCAGCCCTCTTAGCGGGGCGTACAATGAGCAGTTCTTC. The complete variable domain, with remaining parts taken from reference TRBV14 and TRBJ2-1, reads EAGVTQFPSHSVIEKGQTVTLRCDPISGHDNLYWYRRVMGKEIKFLLHFVKESKQDESGMPNNRFLAERTGGTYSTLKVQPAELEDSGVYFCASSPLSGAYNEQFFGPGTRLTVL.